This TCR beta chain was documented in a study of technical replicates of blood from a few donors. V shed 5 bases and J shed 2 bases, with 9 bases lying between them. The CDR3 spans 13 residues. The germline V gene has CDR1 SNHLY and CDR2 FYNNEI. Sequencing was performed with immunoSEQ multiplex PCR; in TCRdb, only in-frame clones are kept and a portion is missing. The repertoire consists of tens of thousands of clones, with 85% to 95% occurring once and the leading ten covering over 0.35%. The chain employs TRBV2 and TRBJ2-5; D is perhaps TRBD1 (5 bases). Specimen: T cells isolated from PBMCs. The clonotype comes from a human donor in good health. The CDR3 reads CASSYRLQETQYF. The CDR3 DNA is TGTGCCAGCAGTTACAGGTTACAAGAGACCCAGTACTTC. Supplemented by reference TRBV2 and TRBJ2-5, the full variable domain reads EPEVTQTPSHQVTQMGQEVILRCVPISNHLYFYWYRQILGQKVEFLVSFYNNEISEKSEIFDDQFSVERPDGSNFTLKIRSTKLEDSAMYFCASSYRLQETQYFGPGTRLLVL.